This T cell receptor (beta chain) was captured by sequencing in a study of shared clonotypes between healthy human individuals. Evenly divided among several immunoSEQ plates was the genomic DNA of each subset. The assay was immunoSEQ multiplex PCR, and TCRdb's table has in-frame clones only and misses some. The sample yields approximately 480,000 clones, approximately 79% seen once. Trimming removed 2 bases at V and 8 bases at J, with 7 bases between. The CDR3 length is 12 residues. CDR1 is SGHTA and CDR2 is FQGNSA in the germline V gene. J is TRBJ2-1 and V is TRBV7-2, with TRBD1 as a possible D gene (6 bases). The TCR sequence derives from a woman aged 40 to 49 in good health. Some clones in this sample may be carry-over from other donors' samples. Sequencing input: PBMCs. The CDR3 is CASSLYRDEQFF. The DNA for the CDR3 is TGTGCCAGCAGCTTATACAGGGATGAGCAGTTCTTC.